A selection of T cell receptor beta chains follows, all from one sample in a study of blood T cell repertoires in COVID-19. The table came from immunoSEQ multiplex PCR; TCRdb's copy has only in-frame clones and leaves some out. This table has 120,000 to 150,000 clones, roughly 89% appearing once. Sample: PBMCs or T cells enriched from blood (not recorded which). The receptors here all came from a woman in her forties or fifties who had been exposed to COVID-19. The CDR3 runs from the conserved cysteine through the conserved F or W. The D gene is left open where the match is weak. A row's size may be missing; if present it is once, few, many or a size class.

DNA: TGTGCCAGCAGCTTAGCAGGGGCCAGGGGTGGAAACACCATATATTTT
CDR3: CASSLAGARGGNTIYF
V: TRBV7-2
D: .
size: .
J: TRBJ1-3

DNA: TGCGCCAGCAGCCAGGGACAGGCGCAGTTCTTC
CDR3: CASSQGQAQFF
V: TRBV5-1
D: TRBD1
size: .
J: TRBJ2-1

DNA: TGTGCCAGCAGCTTTACCGGGACAGGGCACGGGGAGCAGTACTTC
CDR3: CASSFTGTGHGEQYF
V: TRBV7-2
D: TRBD1
size: few
J: TRBJ2-7

DNA: TGCGCCAGCAGTTGGGAACAGGGAAGGGACTACGAGCAGTACTTC
CDR3: CASSWEQGRDYEQYF
V: TRBV4-3
D: .
size: .
J: TRBJ2-7

DNA: TGTGCCAGCAGCTTCCGGGACAGGGGTGATTACGAGCAGTACTTC
CDR3: CASSFRDRGDYEQYF
V: TRBV7-6
D: TRBD1
size: .
J: TRBJ2-7

DNA: TGTGCCAGCTCCTCGGGGGGACAGGGTCAATATGGCTACACCTTC
CDR3: CASSSGGQGQYGYTF
V: TRBV7-2
D: TRBD1
size: .
J: TRBJ1-2

DNA: TGTGCCAGCAGCCAAGCGGGTTCGGGGGCCAACGTCCTGACTTTC
CDR3: CASSQAGSGANVLTF
V: TRBV3-1/TRBV3-2
D: .
size: once
J: TRBJ2-6

DNA: TGTGCCAGCAGTTACTCAAAATCACCGGGACAGGGGATTGCAGATACGCAGTATTTT
CDR3: CASSYSKSPGQGIADTQYF
V: TRBV6-2/TRBV6-3
D: TRBD1
size: .
J: TRBJ2-3

DNA: TGCGCCAGCAGCCAAGGGCAGGTTGGCGGCTACACCTTC
CDR3: CASSQGQVGGYTF
V: TRBV4-1
D: .
size: .
J: TRBJ1-2

DNA: TGTGCCAGTACCCCTGGACAGGGATTAGGAGATACGCAGTATTTT
CDR3: CASTPGQGLGDTQYF
V: TRBV19
D: TRBD1
size: once
J: TRBJ2-3

DNA: TGTGCCACCAAGGGGGGGAAAAACACCGGGGAGCTGTTTTTT
CDR3: CATKGGKNTGELFF
V: TRBV19
D: .
size: few
J: TRBJ2-2

DNA: TGCGCCAGCAGCCAAGGAGACAGGGTCTACGAGCAGTACTTC
CDR3: CASSQGDRVYEQYF
V: TRBV4-1
D: TRBD1
size: .
J: TRBJ2-7

DNA: TGTGCCAGTAGTCCACTAGAGGGGGCGAAGGAAAAACTGTTTTTT
CDR3: CASSPLEGAKEKLFF
V: TRBV19
D: TRBD1
size: few
J: TRBJ1-4

DNA: TGCGCCAGCAGCCCTAGCGGGAGTCGGGATGAGCAGTTCTTC
CDR3: CASSPSGSRDEQFF
V: TRBV10-1
D: TRBD2
size: .
J: TRBJ2-1

DNA: TGTGCCATCAGTGATACAGGGTCCCCTTTGGTTGAAGCTTTCTTT
CDR3: CAISDTGSPLVEAFF
V: TRBV10-3
D: .
size: .
J: TRBJ1-1

DNA: TGTGCCAGCAGTTTACAGACTAGCGGTAGATACAATGAGCAGTTCTTC
CDR3: CASSLQTSGRYNEQFF
V: TRBV27
D: TRBD2
size: .
J: TRBJ2-1

DNA: TGTGCCTCAGGGACAGGGGAGGATCGCACAGATACGCAGTATTTT
CDR3: CASGTGEDRTDTQYF
V: TRBV3-1/TRBV3-2
D: TRBD1
size: .
J: TRBJ2-3

DNA: TGTGCCAGCAGCTACTCGGACAGGTATAGCAATCAGCCCCAGCATTTT
CDR3: CASSYSDRYSNQPQHF
V: TRBV7-8
D: TRBD1
size: .
J: TRBJ1-5

DNA: TGTGCCAGCAGCGTAGATCTAGCGGACTACAATGAGCAGTTCTTC
CDR3: CASSVDLADYNEQFF
V: TRBV9
D: TRBD2
size: .
J: TRBJ2-1

DNA: TGTGCCAGCAGTTACCGCGTAGCGGGAGGGACGTACGAGCAGTACTTC
CDR3: CASSYRVAGGTYEQYF
V: TRBV6-5
D: TRBD2
size: .
J: TRBJ2-7

DNA: TGTGCCAGTAGTCGGACAGGGAGCACAGATACGCAGTATTTT
CDR3: CASSRTGSTDTQYF
V: TRBV19
D: TRBD1
size: .
J: TRBJ2-3

DNA: TGTGCCAGCAGCTTCTTCGGACAGGGAGGAACCGGGGAGCTGTTTTTT
CDR3: CASSFFGQGGTGELFF
V: TRBV7-9
D: TRBD1
size: .
J: TRBJ2-2

DNA: TGCAGTGCTAGGCGGGAGACCCAGTACTTC
CDR3: CSARRETQYF
V: TRBV20-1
D: .
size: .
J: TRBJ2-5

DNA: TGTGCCAGTCGGGGGGGGAGTAGAGTGGGCACTGAAGCTTTCTTT
CDR3: CASRGGSRVGTEAFF
V: TRBV19
D: .
size: .
J: TRBJ1-1

DNA: TGCGCCAGCAGCCAGACTAGCGGGGAACCTCCGGATACGCAGTATTTT
CDR3: CASSQTSGEPPDTQYF
V: TRBV4-3
D: TRBD2
size: few
J: TRBJ2-3

DNA: TGTGCCAGCAACCCAGGGGACGGCTACACCTTC
CDR3: CASNPGDGYTF
V: TRBV7-9
D: .
size: .
J: TRBJ1-2